The 10 T cell receptor beta chains in this list originate from one sample, sequenced in a study of early stage breast cancer tumors. Repertoires were generated with immunoSEQ multiplex PCR, while TCRdb's copy carries only in-frame clones and drops some. The sample includes around 30,000 clones, roughly 81% seen only once; the top ten take over 9%. The sequencing sample was made of breast tumor tissue. Receptor source: a person under 45 with breast cancer.

This clone was found once. This chain uses TRBV6-5 with TRBJ1-2, with 8 bases matching TRBD1. Per germline, CDR1 MNHEY and CDR2 SVGAGI. The CDR3 runs to 14 residues. V trimming: 2 bases; J trimming: 2 bases; junction bases outside the gene matches: 1. The CDR3 is CASSYQGANYGYTF. The CDR3 DNA is TGTGCCAGCAGTTACCAGGGGGCCAACTATGGCTACACCTTC.

V gene TRBV4-1 combines with J gene TRBJ1-1; D uncertain. The V end was cut by 2 bases, the J end by 10 bases, with 20 bases between. The CDR3 is 15 amino acids. From germline, CDR1 is MGHRA and CDR2 YSYEKL. The CDR3 coding sequence is TGCGCCAGCAGCCAAAAAAGGTTGACACCAACCCCAGCTTTCTTT. This encodes CASSQKRLTPTPAFF.

The chain uses TRBV6-6 and TRBJ1-4, with 9 bases aligning to TRBD1. The germline V gene encodes CDR1 MNHNY and CDR2 SVGAGI (reference sequence). The CDR3 has 15 amino acids. Trimming removed 4 bases from V and 4 bases from J; junction bases left unmatched: 4. The CDR3 coding sequence is TGTGCCAGCAGTTGGGGACAGGGACATAATGAAAAACTGTTTTTT. As protein: CASSWGQGHNEKLFF.

The chain carries TRBV27 and TRBJ1-1, with D possibly TRBD1 on 5 matching bases. The germline V and J ends were trimmed by 6 bases and 0 bases, with 8 bases remaining between them. This CDR3 comprises 13 residues. The germline CDR1 and CDR2 sequences are MNHEY and SMNVEV (reference sequence). The CDR3 here is CASRRGMNTEAFF. The CDR3 nucleotides are TGTGCCAGCAGGCGGGGGATGAACACTGAAGCTTTCTTT.

V and J are TRBV11-2 and TRBJ2-1; D is perhaps TRBD2 (5 bases). This CDR3 has 15 amino acids. The V end lost 4 bases, the J end lost 1 base, and 11 bases lay between the germline ends. Germline V gives CDR1 SGHAT, CDR2 FQNNGV. CDR3 sequence reads: CASSSEGKSYNEQFF. CDR3 nucleotides: TGTGCCAGCAGCTCAGAGGGCAAATCCTACAATGAGCAGTTCTTC.

DNA for the CDR3: TGTGCCAGTAGTACCTCCGAAGGGGCAATTAATGAAAAACTGTTTTTT. Translation gives CASSTSEGAINEKLFF. The chain couples TRBV19 to TRBJ1-4, with a possible D match to TRBD1 (5 bases). The CDR3 sequence is 16 residues long. V gave up 4 bases and J gave up 4 bases, with 16 bases separating them. The germline V gene encodes CDR1 LNHDA and CDR2 SQIVND (reference sequence). Filled out from reference TRBV19 and TRBJ1-4, the complete variable domain reads DGGITQSPKYLFRKEGQNVTLSCEQNLNHDAMYWYRQDPGQGLRLIYYSQIVNDFQKGDIAEGYSVSREKKESFPLTVTSAQKNPTAFYLCASSTSEGAINEKLFFGSGTQLSVL.

This clone was found a few times. The chain employs TRBV29-1 and TRBJ2-7; TRBD2 is a possible D gene (6 bases). CDR1 is SQVTM and CDR2 is ANQGSEA in the germline V gene. The CDR3 length is 13 residues. V was clipped by 5 bases and J by 6 bases, with 17 bases between them. The CDR3 is CSVNQGGAGEQYF. The CDR3 DNA reads as TGCAGCGTTAACCAAGGAGGGGCAGGCGAGCAGTACTTC.

The chain has TRBV7-2 and TRBJ2-7; 10 positions agree with TRBD2. Germline V lookup: CDR1 SGHTA, CDR2 FQGNSA. V lost 5 bases to trimming and J lost 0 bases; unmatched junction nucleotides: 4. The CDR3 sequence is 15 residues long. The CDR3 sequence is CASSTGLAYSYEQYF. The DNA of the CDR3 is TGTGCCAGCAGCACGGGACTAGCGTACTCCTACGAGCAGTACTTC.

The chain links TRBV7-6 to TRBJ2-5; no clear D gene. CDR3 length: 13 residues. From germline, CDR1 is SGHVS and CDR2 FNYEAQ. The V and J ends lost 1 base and 4 bases respectively, with 7 bases between them. The CDR3 here is CASSLGLIETQYF. In DNA, the CDR3 is TGTGCCAGCAGCTTAGGGTTAATAGAGACCCAGTACTTC.

This chain uses TRBV11-2 with TRBJ1-3, with D possibly matching TRBD1 (5 bases). Germline V gene sequence: CDR1 SGHAT, CDR2 FQNNGV. V was clipped by 7 bases and J by 1 base, with 17 bases between them. The CDR3 sequence is 16 residues long. The CDR3: CASTSAGGFSGNTIYF. The CDR3 DNA sequence: TGTGCCAGCACCTCCGCGGGGGGATTTTCTGGAAACACCATATATTTT.